The next 18 T cell receptor beta chains were all read from a single sample in a study of prognosis after radiotherapy for stage I lung cancer (dated by TCRdb to about 2021). Reads for this sample came from an Illumina HiSeq 3000. Two rounds of multiplex PCR on genomic DNA were used to amplify the TCR beta CDR3 region. The first PCR round used primers specific to each TRBV and TRBJ gene, and the primer sequences were filed in Chinese patent CN105087789A. TCRdb reprocessing: public reads trimmed at Q25 with fastp, clones called with MiXCR, in-frame beta chains kept. Rows matching on CDR3 protein sequence are summarized as one entry with the most common DNA and genes. The sample records tens of thousands of distinct CDR3 sequences, approximately 31% of which are singletons. The ten top clones hold 9% to 14% of the sample. Here the sequenced sample was PBMCs, taken before or after stereotactic body radiation therapy (not recorded which). These receptors originate from a donor aged 50 or older with non-small cell lung cancer.

This clonotype occurred many times. The rearrangement joins TRBV5-1 to TRBJ1-4, with TRBD1 matching over 10 bases. The CDR3 is 18 residues long. V shed 4 bases, J shed 7 bases, and the junction held 16 bases outside the gene matches. Per the germline V gene, CDR1 is SGHRS and CDR2 is YFSETQ. The chain's CDR3 is CASSKTGTGARMVEKLFF. CDR3 DNA sequence: TGCGCCAGCAGCAAAACCGGGACAGGGGCGAGAATGGTTGAAAAACTGTTTTTT.

By share, this clonotype ranks as medium-sized. The V call is TRBV27, the J call TRBJ2-6; D is ambiguous. The CDR3 contains 14 residues. Germline-derived CDR1 and CDR2 are MNHEY and SMNVEV (reference sequence). V was trimmed by 7 bases and J by 0 bases, leaving 7 bases between them. CDR3 in DNA: TGTGCCAGCAAAACCATCTCTGGGGCCAACGTCCTGACTTTC. This sequence encodes CASKTISGANVLTF.

A note on this clonotype: With only one base between it and a far larger clone, this is likely a read error. The chain is built from TRBV6-8 and TRBJ2-3; possible D gene TRBD2, 6 bases. The CDR3 totals 14 residues. CDR1 is MNHGY and CDR2 is SAAAGT in the germline V gene. V shed 2 bases and J shed 1 base, with 7 bases lying between them. Here the CDR3 reads CASSYGGGTDTQYF. CDR3 bases: TGTGCCAGCAGTTACGGAGGGGGCACAGATACGCAGTATTTT.

V gene TRBV24-1 combines with J gene TRBJ2-3; D unresolved. This CDR3 has 13 amino acids. The germline gives CDR1 KGHDR, CDR2 SFDVKD. The V and J ends lost 3 bases and 6 bases respectively, with 9 bases between them. This CDR3 reads CATSDNSADTQYF. The DNA for the CDR3 is TGTGCCACCAGTGATAACAGTGCGGATACGCAGTATTTT.

This clonotype appeared many times. The V call is TRBV28, the J call TRBJ1-1, with 8 bases fitting TRBD1. Trimming at V came to 3 bases and at J to 8 bases, leaving 2 bases not matched to a gene. Germline assignment: CDR1 MDHEN and CDR2 SYDVKM. The CDR3 spans 12 residues. CDR3 sequence: CASSFRQGEAFF. The CDR3 DNA is TGTGCCAGCAGTTTCCGACAGGGGGAAGCTTTCTTT.

This clonotype was detected ten times or more. The chain combines TRBV28 with TRBJ2-5, with a possible D match to TRBD2 (5 bases). V was trimmed by 1 base and J by 4 bases, leaving 7 bases between them. The CDR3 length is 13 residues. CDR1 is MDHEN, CDR2 SYDVKM, per germline. CDR3 in amino acids: CASSLLDSETQYF. The DNA for the CDR3 is TGTGCCAGCAGTTTATTGGACTCAGAGACCCAGTACTTC.

Ten or more counts support this clonotype. This chain uses TRBV6-1 with TRBJ1-3; D gene ambiguous. The CDR3 sequence is 14 residues long. Trimming took off 5 bases at V and 4 bases at J, with 12 bases between the two ends. Looked up from germline, CDR1 is MNHNS and CDR2 is SASEGT. DNA for the CDR3: TGTGCCAGCAGTAGAAGGTCGACGGGAAACACCATATATTTT. Its translation: CASSRRSTGNTIYF.

The chain couples TRBV25-1 to TRBJ2-2, with 7 bases fitting TRBD1. CDR1 is MGHDK and CDR2 is SYGVNS in the germline V gene. There are 13 residues in the CDR3. The junction had 3 bases not matched to a gene; V was cut back by 5 bases and J by 6 bases. The CDR3 spells CASSLDRAGELFF. CDR3 DNA sequence: TGTGCCAGCAGTTTAGACAGGGCCGGGGAGCTGTTTTTT.

This clonotype was detected many times. The chain has TRBV28 and TRBJ1-1; the D gene is possibly TRBD1 (5 bases). The germline gives CDR1 MDHEN, CDR2 SYDVKM. This CDR3 has 13 residues. V shed 2 bases and J shed 4 bases, with 8 bases lying between them. The CDR3 DNA reads as TGTGCCAGCAGTTTAGTAGGGACCACTGAAGCTTTCTTT. It specifies CASSLVGTTEAFF.

This clonotype was found many times. The V and J genes are TRBV6-1 and TRBJ1-5, with 8 positions matching TRBD1. This CDR3 spans 15 amino acids. The germline CDR1 and CDR2 sequences are MNHNS and SASEGT. The V segment lost 1 base and the J segment 6 bases; nucleotides outside the gene matches: 5. CDR3 sequence (DNA): TGTGCCAGCAGTGAAGTCCAGGGGGCGGGTCAGCCCCAGCATTTT. As protein: CASSEVQGAGQPQHF.

This clonotype was picked up many times. The genes are TRBV27 and TRBJ2-7, with D perhaps TRBD2 (5 bases). V shed 6 bases and J shed 5 bases, with 11 bases lying between them. Per germline, CDR1 MNHEY and CDR2 SMNVEV (reference sequence). The CDR3 contains 12 residues. DNA for the CDR3: TGTGCCAGCAGCCCCTCGGGGAACGAGCAGTACTTC. Its protein is CASSPSGNEQYF.

This clonotype was seen at least ten times. The chain is built from TRBV7-9 and TRBJ1-1; possible D gene TRBD1, 6 bases. CDR3 size: 17 residues. Germline CDR1 is SEHNR and CDR2 is FQNEAQ (reference sequence). The ends were cut back, 2 bases at V and 1 base at J, with 17 bases in the middle. The CDR3 sequence is CASSLRGGYAANTEAFF. CDR3 sequence (DNA): TGTGCCAGCAGCTTACGTGGGGGCTACGCCGCGAACACTGAAGCTTTCTTT.

A remark on this clonotype: This sequence is one base from a far larger clone and is likely a read error. The chain combines TRBV6-9 with TRBJ2-5, with 8 bases that match TRBD1. From germline, CDR1 is MNHGY and CDR2 SVAAGI. This CDR3 contains 16 residues. Trimming took 3 bases from V and 2 from J; bases not matched to a gene: 8. The CDR3 region is CASSYLTGALQETQYF. CDR3 nucleotides: TGTGCCAGCAGTTACCTGACAGGGGCGTTACAAGAGACCCAGTACTTC.

This clonotype showed up many times. The rearrangement joins TRBV5-6 to TRBJ2-2; D remains unclear. V shed 3 bases and J shed 4 bases, with 16 bases lying between them. The germline V gene has CDR1 SGHDT and CDR2 YYEEEE. The CDR3 sequence is 16 residues long. The CDR3 sequence: CASSSPGRRGTGELFF. The CDR3 nucleotides read TGTGCCAGCAGCTCCCCAGGTCGCCGTGGCACCGGGGAGCTGTTTTTT.

This clonotype was counted many times. V is TRBV28 and J is TRBJ1-5; TRBD1 matches at 9 bases. CDR3 length: 15 residues. Trimming at V came to 6 bases and at J to 0 bases, leaving 3 bases not matched to a gene. In germline, CDR1 is MDHEN, CDR2 SYDVKM. The CDR3 DNA follows: TGTGCCAGCAGAACACAGGGGGCTAGCAATCAGCCCCAGCATTTT. It yields the protein CASRTQGASNQPQHF. Full variable domain (rest looked up from reference TRBV28 and TRBJ1-5): DVKVTQSSRYLVKRTGEKVFLECVQDMDHENMFWYRQDPGLGLRLIYFSYDVKMKEKGDIPEGYSVSREKKERFSLILESASTNQTSMYLCASRTQGASNQPQHFGDGTRLSIL.

The V gene is TRBV6-2 or TRBV6-3, the J gene TRBJ2-1; D is unresolved. Germline V gene data show CDR1 as MNHEY and CDR2 as SVGEGT. The V end was cut by 8 bases, the J end by 13 bases, with 27 bases between. This CDR3 is built from 15 residues. CDR3 amino acids: CASGLTLDNFNYQFF. CDR3 DNA sequence: TGTGCCAGCGGTCTCACCCTAGATAATTTCAATTATCAGTTCTTC.

This clonotype was seen many times. This chain uses TRBV6-5 with TRBJ2-6; weak D call: TRBD2 (5 bases). The CDR3 contains 16 residues. The V end lost 0 bases, the J end lost 3 bases, and 9 bases lay between the germline ends. Germline V CDR1 and CDR2: MNHEY, SVGAGI. For the CDR3, the DNA is TGTGCCAGCAGTTACTCGCTAGGAGGTGGGGCCAACGTCCTGACTTTC. It yields the protein CASSYSLGGGANVLTF.

This clonotype was seen ten or more times. The V and J genes are TRBV10-2 and TRBJ1-1; D not resolved. Trimming removed 6 bases at V and 0 bases at J, with 8 bases between. This CDR3 has 13 amino acids. In germline, CDR1 is WSHSY, CDR2 SAAADI. The CDR3 is CASSQALNTEAFF. CDR3 nucleotide sequence: TGCGCCAGCAGCCAGGCCTTGAACACTGAAGCTTTCTTT.